The 32 T cell receptor beta chains below all came from one sample that was sequenced in a study of blood T cell repertoires in COVID-19 (dated by TCRdb to 2018 to 2021). The library was prepared using the immunoSEQ multiplex PCR assay. Entries here come from immuneACCESS through TCRdb and include only in-frame sequences with V and J called. Some clones fail to appear in such tables; in the studies checked, an unresolved V gene covers under half of the shortfall, and the cause of the remainder is unknown. The sample includes under 250,000 clones, with roughly 89% observed a single time. The top ten hold about 6% of the sample. Source material: peripheral blood. These receptors were obtained from a man between 60 and 75 years old who had recovered from COVID-19.

The chain links TRBV9 to TRBJ2-1; the D gene is possibly TRBD2 (5 bases). Germline V gene sequence: CDR1 SGDLS, CDR2 YYNGEE. CDR3 length equals 15 residues. The V gene lost 3 bases and the J gene lost 2 bases, with 12 bases spanning the gap. The CDR3 DNA reads TGTGCCAGCAGCGGCGACTCCGGGGCCTACAATGAGCAGTTCTTC. Its protein product is CASSGDSGAYNEQFF.

The chain uses TRBV2 and TRBJ1-1; 7 bases fit TRBD1. CDR1 SNHLY and CDR2 FYNNEI come from the germline V gene. The CDR3 consists of 14 residues. Losses at the gene ends were 4 bases for V and 1 base for J; bases not matched to a gene: 3. The CDR3 reads CASSVQGPNTEAFF. The CDR3 DNA reads as TGTGCCAGCAGTGTACAGGGGCCGAACACTGAAGCTTTCTTT. Together with reference TRBV2 and TRBJ1-1, the CDR3 gives the full variable domain: EPEVTQTPSHQVTQMGQEVILRCVPISNHLYFYWYRQILGQKVEFLVSFYNNEISEKSEIFDDQFSVERPDGSNFTLKIRSTKLEDSAMYFCASSVQGPNTEAFFGQGTRLTVV.

The sample holds one count of this clone. The genes are TRBV10-3 and TRBJ1-2, with 7 bases fitting TRBD1. Per the germline V gene, CDR1 is ENHRY and CDR2 is SYGVKD. V lost 6 bases, J lost 8 bases, and 6 bases stayed unmatched. This CDR3 region has 12 residues. Here the CDR3 DNA reads TGTGCCATCAGGGCGAACAGGGGAGGCTACACCTTC. Protein sequence: CAIRANRGGYTF.

This clone was observed a few times. V gene TRBV3-1 (or the pseudogene TRBV3-2) combines with J gene TRBJ2-7, with TRBD1 matching 7 bases. The CDR3 is 14 amino acids. V gave up 5 bases and J gave up 1 base; unmatched junction bases: 5. The germline V gene encodes CDR1 LGHDT and CDR2 YNNKEL (reference sequence). CDR3 sequence (DNA): TGTGCCAGCAGCGGGACAGCGAGATCCTACGAGCAGTACTTC. Its protein is CASSGTARSYEQYF.

The chain uses TRBV20-1 and TRBJ2-1, with 12 positions matching TRBD1. Trimming removed 4 bases from V and 5 bases from J; junction bases left unmatched: 18. Germline assignment: CDR1 DFQATT and CDR2 SNEGSKA (reference sequence). This CDR3 region has 19 residues. In nucleotides, the CDR3 is TGCAGTGCTAATGATCGGGACAGGGGGCGGCTAGCGAGGGACAATGAGCAGTTCTTC. It yields the protein CSANDRDRGRLARDNEQFF.

V is TRBV6-6 and J is TRBJ2-6; D call uncertain. With 5 bases removed from V and 2 bases from J, the gap between germline ends came to 13 bases. Germline CDR1 MNHNY, CDR2 SVGAGI (reference sequence). The CDR3 has 16 residues. The CDR3 reads CASSRPSEAGANVLTF. The CDR3, as DNA: TGTGCCAGCAGTCGACCCTCAGAGGCTGGGGCCAACGTCCTGACTTTC.

This clone has a single count. This chain uses TRBV9 with TRBJ2-7, with D possibly TRBD1 on 6 matching bases. The CDR3 totals 14 residues. Trimming took off 0 bases at V and 2 bases at J, with 9 bases between the two ends. CDR1 and CDR2 (germline): SGDLS, YYNGEE. The CDR3 DNA is TGTGCCAGCAGCGTAGGGGGGCCCCCCTACGAGCAGTACTTC. Its translation: CASSVGGPPYEQYF.

The chain carries TRBV6-5 and TRBJ1-4; 7 nucleotides align to TRBD1. With V trimmed by 5 bases and J by 3 bases, 3 bases remained unmatched. The germline V gene encodes CDR1 MNHEY and CDR2 SVGAGI. The CDR3 runs to 14 residues. The CDR3 protein is CASSRQGSNEKLFF. CDR3 nucleotides: TGTGCCAGCAGTAGACAGGGTTCTAATGAAAAACTGTTTTTT.

The chain links TRBV4-1 to TRBJ1-2; D is ambiguous. The V end lost 3 bases, the J end lost 7 bases, and 15 bases lay between the germline ends. In germline, CDR1 is MGHRA, CDR2 YSYEKL. CDR3 length equals 14 residues. The CDR3, as DNA: TGCGCCAGCAGCCAGAAGGAGAGTGGAGCTGGCTACACCTTC. Translated, it gives CASSQKESGAGYTF.

This chain links TRBV19 with TRBJ2-2; D may be TRBD1 (6 bases). The length of the CDR3 is 13 residues. Trimming shortened V by 6 bases and J by 5 bases, and 10 bases separated the two germline ends. The V gene's germline CDR1 is LNHDA and CDR2 SQIVND (reference sequence). CDR3: CASRLGGTGELFF. CDR3 DNA sequence: TGTGCCAGTAGACTAGGGGGTACCGGGGAGCTGTTTTTT.

This sequence joins TRBV6-5 and TRBJ2-7, with TRBD1 matching over 7 bases. The V gene's germline CDR1 is MNHEY and CDR2 SVGAGI. CDR3 size: 14 residues. V lost 5 bases to trimming and J lost 2 bases; unmatched junction nucleotides: 6. Here the CDR3 reads CASSRRDRAYEQYF. The CDR3 DNA reads TGTGCCAGCAGTCGACGGGACAGAGCCTACGAGCAGTACTTC.

CDR3 coding DNA: TGTGCCATCACTCAGGACAGGGGATTTGGCTATGGCTACACCTTC. Protein: CAITQDRGFGYGYTF. The chain is built from TRBV10-3 and TRBJ1-2; the match to TRBD1 covers 9 bases. J gave up 4 bases and V 7 bases, and 10 bases lay outside the gene matches. Germline V CDR1 and CDR2: ENHRY, SYGVKD. The CDR3 is 15 residues long.

The V call is TRBV19, the J call TRBJ2-7; TRBD1 aligns across 10 bases. Losses at the gene ends were 5 bases for V and 5 bases for J; bases not matched to a gene: 12. Germline CDR1 and CDR2: LNHDA and SQIVND (reference sequence). CDR3 size: 16 residues. The CDR3 coding sequence is TGTGCCAGTAGTCCGCGCGGAGGGACAGGGGACGACGAGCAGTACTTC. This codes for CASSPRGGTGDDEQYF.

CDR3 in amino acids: CASSVQAGGQETQYF. CDR3 bases: TGTGCCAGCAGCGTCCAAGCGGGGGGACAAGAGACCCAGTACTTC. This chain joins TRBV9 and TRBJ2-5; 9 nucleotides align to TRBD2. The CDR3 is 15 residues long. The V and J ends lost 2 bases and 2 bases, in that order; junction bases with no gene match: 4. Per the germline V gene, CDR1 is SGDLS and CDR2 is YYNGEE.

Turning to this clone: The sample has other DNA sequences that encode this CDR3 too. The chain links TRBV19 to TRBJ2-6, with D perhaps matching TRBD1 (5 bases). Trimming pared 3 bases from V and 0 bases from J, leaving 6 bases between. Germline lookup yields CDR1 LNHDA and CDR2 SQIVND (reference sequence). The CDR3 consists of 15 residues. CDR3 residues: CASSIGASGANVLTF. CDR3 sequence (DNA): TGTGCCAGTAGTATTGGGGCCTCTGGGGCCAACGTCCTGACTTTC.

The genes are TRBV7-6 and TRBJ2-7, with TRBD1 matching over 9 bases. The germline V gene has CDR1 SGHVS and CDR2 FNYEAQ. Trimming removed 1 base from V and 7 bases from J; junction bases left unmatched: 8. This CDR3 is built from 15 residues. The CDR3 sequence is CASSLVGQGFGEQYF. The CDR3 DNA reads as TGTGCCAGCAGCTTAGTGGGACAGGGATTCGGGGAGCAGTACTTC.

CDR3 nucleotide sequence: TGTGCCAGCAGCTCCCTGGACAGTCGGAATTCACCCCTCCACTTT. As protein: CASSSLDSRNSPLHF. The rearrangement uses TRBV9 and TRBJ1-6; perhaps TRBD1 as D (6 bases). Looked up from germline, CDR1 is SGDLS and CDR2 is YYNGEE. CDR3 length equals 15 residues. The V end was cut by 4 bases, the J end by 7 bases, with 15 bases between.

A remark on this clone: The junction differs from germline at one of its ends, possibly a read error. The genes are TRBV11-2 and TRBJ2-1; the match to TRBD1 covers 8 bases. Germline CDR1 is SGHAT and CDR2 is FQNNGV. The CDR3 totals 14 residues. In nucleotides, the CDR3 is TGTGCCAGCATCAGGGCAGGGGGCTACGATGAGCAGTTCTTC. This codes for CASIRAGGYDEQFF.

The chain is built from TRBV6-2 or TRBV6-3 and TRBJ1-5; 9 bases match TRBD1. This CDR3 spans 16 amino acids. Per the germline V gene, CDR1 is MNHEY and CDR2 is SVGEGT. Unmatched junction bases numbered 3, after V lost 0 bases and J lost 3 bases. The CDR3 DNA follows: TGTGCCAGCAGTTACTCGGGGACAGGGAACAATCAGCCCCAGCATTTT. As protein: CASSYSGTGNNQPQHF.

J is TRBJ1-5 and V is TRBV7-3, with a weak D call TRBD1 (5 bases). Deletions cut 4 bases from V and 7 bases from J, with 14 bases between. The CDR3 has 14 amino acids. Germline lookup yields CDR1 SGHTA and CDR2 FQGTGA. CDR3 in DNA: TGTGCCAGCAGCTCCCGACAGCATCGGCAGCCCCAGCATTTT. Translated: CASSSRQHRQPQHF.

This clone was picked up one time. The chain employs TRBV6-5 and TRBJ1-2, with D perhaps matching TRBD1 (5 bases). V dropped 6 bases and J dropped 5 bases, with 16 bases sitting between them. The CDR3 totals 14 residues. Per the germline V gene, CDR1 is MNHEY and CDR2 is SVGAGI. CDR3 nucleotides: TGTGCCAGCAGCGGCATTAGGACACCTTATGGCTACACCTTC. As protein: CASSGIRTPYGYTF.

The J gene is TRBJ1-5, the V gene TRBV29-1, with a tentative D call TRBD1 (6 bases). The CDR3 length is 14 residues. Germline CDR1 and CDR2: SQVTM and ANQGSEA. The ends were cut back, 6 bases at V and 5 bases at J, with 17 bases in the middle. CDR3 sequence (DNA): TGCAGCGTAAAACAGGGAGGGTTGGATCAGCCCCAGCATTTT. Encoded protein: CSVKQGGLDQPQHF.

CDR3 region: CASSRILGQGRGELFF. The DNA for the CDR3 is TGTGCCAGCAGCCGAATCCTTGGACAGGGCCGCGGGGAGCTGTTTTTT. The V call is TRBV14, the J call TRBJ2-2; the match to TRBD1 covers 8 bases. The CDR3 runs 16 residues. Trimming cost V 4 bases and J 7 bases; bases outside gene matches: 11. Per the germline V gene, CDR1 is SGHDN and CDR2 is FVKESK.

CDR3 sequence (DNA): TGCGCCAGCAGCTCAGGGACTAGCGGGGGGTACGGAGAGACCCAGTACTTC. Its translation: CASSSGTSGGYGETQYF. The chain is built from TRBV5-1 and TRBJ2-5, with TRBD2 matching 15 bases. The V segment lost 3 bases and the J segment 4 bases; nucleotides outside the gene matches: 7. The CDR3 contains 17 residues. The germline V gene has CDR1 SGHRS and CDR2 YFSETQ.

The chain has TRBV7-2 and TRBJ2-1; 11 bases match TRBD2. The ends lost 6 bases at V and 12 bases at J; junction bases unmatched: 19. The CDR3 is made up of 17 amino acids. Germline assignment: CDR1 SGHTA and CDR2 FQGNSA. DNA of the CDR3: TGTGCCAGCAGAGTTGGGACTAGCGGAGCCTTGGGAGGAGGGCAGTTCTTC. It translates to CASRVGTSGALGGGQFF. The full variable domain, its missing parts supplied by reference TRBV7-2 and TRBJ2-1, is GAGVSQSPSNKVTEKGKDVELRCDPISGHTALYWYRQSLGQGLEFLIYFQGNSAPDKSGLPSDRFSAERTGGSVSTLTIQRTQQEDSAVYLCASRVGTSGALGGGQFFGPGTRLTVL.

The chain joins TRBV5-4 to TRBJ2-1; a weak D match, TRBD1 (5 bases). Trimming pared 0 bases from V and 0 bases from J, leaving 7 bases between. Germline CDR1 and CDR2: SGHNT and YYREEE (reference sequence). The CDR3 spans 15 residues. The CDR3 loop is CASSLGGFSYNEQFF. Here the CDR3 DNA reads TGTGCCAGCAGCTTGGGGGGCTTCTCCTACAATGAGCAGTTCTTC.

The rearrangement uses TRBV7-8 and TRBJ1-2, with D unclear. This CDR3 is 13 amino acids long. V was clipped by 6 bases and J by 7 bases, with 15 bases between them. Germline V gene sequence: CDR1 SGHVS, CDR2 FQNEAQ. The CDR3 loop reads CASSTTALPGYTF. CDR3 nucleotide sequence: TGTGCCAGCAGTACTACTGCCCTTCCTGGCTACACCTTC.

V is TRBV7-9 and J is TRBJ2-7; D is ambiguous. The CDR3 consists of 16 residues. Trimming stripped 1 base from V and 0 bases from J, with 13 bases between. Looked up from germline, CDR1 is SEHNR and CDR2 is FQNEAQ (reference sequence). CDR3: CASSLDSFRTSYEQYF. CDR3 sequence (DNA): TGTGCCAGCAGCTTAGACAGCTTTAGAACCTCCTACGAGCAGTACTTC.

This chain links TRBV7-2 with TRBJ2-3, with 8 bases that match TRBD2. CDR1 SGHTA and CDR2 FQGNSA come from the germline V gene. V was pared by 2 bases and J by 6 bases, with 4 bases of the junction left unmatched. The CDR3 is 14 amino acids. In DNA, the CDR3 is TGTGCCAGCAGCTTACGGACTAGCCAGGATACGCAGTATTTT. Its protein product is CASSLRTSQDTQYF.

The V call is TRBV12-3 or TRBV12-4, the J call TRBJ1-1; maybe TRBD1 (5 bases). The CDR3 covers 13 residues. V lost 4 bases, J lost 1 base, and 7 bases lay in between. CDR3 nucleotides: TGTGCCAGCAGTTCGACAGAGAACACTGAAGCTTTCTTT. Residues: CASSSTENTEAFF.

This chain connects TRBV3-1 (or the pseudogene TRBV3-2) to TRBJ2-7; 13 bases line up with TRBD2. CDR3 length: 16 residues. J was trimmed by 5 bases and V by 6 bases; bases with no gene match: 10. CDR1 and CDR2 (germline): LGHDT, YNNKEL (reference sequence). The CDR3 reads CASSPGLAGVSDEQYF. In DNA, the CDR3 is TGTGCCAGCAGTCCAGGACTAGCGGGAGTAAGCGACGAGCAGTACTTC.

The chain combines TRBV5-1 with TRBJ2-2; TRBD2 matches 7 bases. This CDR3 is built from 15 residues. CDR1 is SGHRS and CDR2 is YFSETQ in the germline V gene. J was trimmed by 2 bases and V by 4 bases; bases with no gene match: 5. CDR3 nucleotides: TGCGCCAGCAGCGTAAGCGGGGACAACACCGGGGAGCTGTTTTTT. It yields the protein CASSVSGDNTGELFF. Based on the CDR3 plus reference TRBV5-1 and TRBJ2-2, the full variable domain is KAGVTQTPRYLIKTRGQQVTLSCSPISGHRSVSWYQQTPGQGLQFLFEYFSETQRNKGNFPGRFSGRQFSNSRSEMNVSTLELGDSALYLCASSVSGDNTGELFFGEGSRLTVL.